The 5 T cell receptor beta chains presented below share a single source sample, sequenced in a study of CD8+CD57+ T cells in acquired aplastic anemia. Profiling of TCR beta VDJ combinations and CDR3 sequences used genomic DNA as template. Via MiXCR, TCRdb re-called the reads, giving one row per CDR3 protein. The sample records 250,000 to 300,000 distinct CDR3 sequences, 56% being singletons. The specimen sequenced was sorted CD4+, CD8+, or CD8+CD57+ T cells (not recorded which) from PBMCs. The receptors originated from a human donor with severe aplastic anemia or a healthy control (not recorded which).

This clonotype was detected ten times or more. As DNA, the CDR3 is TGTGCCAGCAGCCAAGGGACAGAAAATGAAAAACTGTTTTTT. Its protein product is CASSQGTENEKLFF. The V gene is TRBV12-3 or TRBV12-4, the J gene TRBJ1-4; TRBD1 agrees at 7 bases. This CDR3 is 14 amino acids long. V was clipped by 6 bases and J by 5 bases; unmatched bases: 6.

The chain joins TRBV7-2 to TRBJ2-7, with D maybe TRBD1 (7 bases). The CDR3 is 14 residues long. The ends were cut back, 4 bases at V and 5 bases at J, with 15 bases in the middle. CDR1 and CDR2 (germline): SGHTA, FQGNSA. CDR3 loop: CASSYLQGRHEQYF. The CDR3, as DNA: TGTGCCAGCAGCTACCTACAGGGGAGGCACGAGCAGTACTTC.

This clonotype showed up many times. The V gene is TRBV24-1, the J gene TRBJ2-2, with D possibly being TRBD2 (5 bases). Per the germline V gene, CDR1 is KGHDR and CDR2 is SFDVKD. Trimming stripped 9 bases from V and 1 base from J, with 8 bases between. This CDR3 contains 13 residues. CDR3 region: CATGGQNTGELFF. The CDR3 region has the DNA TGTGCCACCGGCGGGCAGAACACCGGGGAGCTGTTTTTT.

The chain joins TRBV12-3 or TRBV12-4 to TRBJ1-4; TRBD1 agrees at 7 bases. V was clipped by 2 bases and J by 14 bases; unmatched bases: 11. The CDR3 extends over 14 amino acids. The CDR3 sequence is CASSLRTGAPKLFF. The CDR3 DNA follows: TGTGCCAGCAGTTTACGTACAGGGGCACCAAAGCTGTTTTTT.

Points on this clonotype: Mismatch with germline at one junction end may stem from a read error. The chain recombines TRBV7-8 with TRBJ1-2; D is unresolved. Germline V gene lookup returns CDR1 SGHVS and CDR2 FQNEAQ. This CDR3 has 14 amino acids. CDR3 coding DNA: TGTGCCAGCAGCTTTGGAGGTGCTAACTATGGCTACACCTTT. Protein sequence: CASSFGGANYGYTF.